The 18 T cell receptor beta chains below were found in one sample sequenced in a study of CD8 T cells in ankylosing spondylitis. TCRdb fed the 5' RACE reads into MiXCR, producing one record per CDR3 protein. The sample records about 130,000 distinct CDR3 sequences, roughly 8.8% being singletons. The sample comprised blood, either unsorted or a sorted T cell fraction (not recorded which). These receptors all stem from a male donor with ankylosing spondylitis or in good health (not recorded which).

This clonotype has just a few counts. This sequence joins TRBV4-3 and TRBJ2-3; D gene ambiguous. Trimming cost V 0 bases and J 0 bases, with 10 bases left between them. CDR1 is LGHNA and CDR2 is YSLEER in the germline V gene. CDR3 length: 16 residues. The CDR3 sequence: CASSQDWGFSTDTQYF. The CDR3 DNA sequence: TGCGCCAGCAGCCAAGATTGGGGATTTAGCACAGATACGCAGTATTTT.

This clonotype appeared a few times. This sequence joins TRBV28 and TRBJ1-6, with D perhaps TRBD1 (5 bases). CDR3 size: 15 residues. The V end was cut by 2 bases, the J end by 7 bases, with 12 bases between. In germline, CDR1 is MDHEN, CDR2 SYDVKM. In nucleotides, the CDR3 is TGTGCCAGCAGTTTAGGGACGGTTTGGAATTCACCCCTCCACTTT. Translation gives CASSLGTVWNSPLHF. The variable domain in full, with the rest retrieved from reference TRBV28 and TRBJ1-6, is DVKVTQSSRYLVKRTGEKVFLECVQDMDHENMFWYRQDPGLGLRLIYFSYDVKMKEKGDIPEGYSVSREKKERFSLILESASTNQTSMYLCASSLGTVWNSPLHFGNGTRLTVT.

As regards this clonotype: Given a much more abundant clone one base away, this may be a read error. The CDR3 DNA follows: TGTGCCAGCAGTTCACTAGCGGGAGCTGCCAAAAACAGTCAGTACTTC. It specifies CASSSLAGAAKNSQYF. The chain links TRBV12-3 or TRBV12-4 to TRBJ2-4; 11 bases are a match to TRBD2. This CDR3 is 16 amino acids long.

This clonotype has more than one count but fewer than ten. The chain has TRBV20-1 and TRBJ2-3; TRBD2 is a possible D gene (7 bases). The CDR3 loop spans 16 amino acids. The germline gives CDR1 DFQATT, CDR2 SNEGSKA (reference sequence). Trimming took 4 bases from V and 3 from J, leaving 20 bases between them. The CDR3 DNA follows: TGCAGTGCTAAGCCCGGGGGCGGGAGAACAACAGATACGCAGTATTTT. It encodes CSAKPGGGRTTDTQYF.

This clonotype was observed a few times. The genes are TRBV7-2 and TRBJ2-5, with a weak D call TRBD1 (5 bases). V lost 0 bases and J lost 5, with 16 bases in between. The CDR3 is made up of 16 amino acids. Germline V lookup: CDR1 SGHTA, CDR2 FQGNSA. The CDR3 coding sequence is TGTGCCAGCAGCTTAGCAATCCCACAGGAGAGGGAGACCCAGTACTTC. This gives the protein CASSLAIPQERETQYF.

The sample holds many counts of this clonotype. J is TRBJ2-7 and V is TRBV25-1; D possibly matches TRBD1 or TRBD2 (5 bases each). V lost 3 bases, J lost 1 base, and 16 bases lay in between. Germline V CDR1 and CDR2: MGHDK, SYGVNS. The CDR3 length is 16 residues. The CDR3 DNA follows: TGTGCCAGCAGTGATGTCTCGGCTGGGGGATCCTACGAGCAGTACTTC. Encoded protein: CASSDVSAGGSYEQYF.

This clonotype was seen repeatedly, ten times or more. The genes are TRBV11-2 and TRBJ2-2; 8 nucleotides match TRBD2. Germline lookup yields CDR1 SGHAT and CDR2 FQNNGV. Trimming at V came to 1 base and at J to 5 bases, leaving 6 bases not matched to a gene. The CDR3 length is 16 residues. The CDR3 sequence: CASSLAGGPRTGELFF. The CDR3 DNA reads as TGTGCCAGCAGCTTAGCGGGAGGGCCTCGAACCGGGGAGCTGTTTTTT.

This clonotype was seen at least ten times. V usage is TRBV28 and J usage is TRBJ2-7, with D tentatively TRBD1 (5 bases). V gave up 5 bases and J gave up 5 bases, with 19 bases separating them. CDR3 length equals 15 residues. Germline lookup yields CDR1 MDHEN and CDR2 SYDVKM. The CDR3 region is CASSPLFWGGNEQYF. The CDR3, as DNA: TGTGCCAGCAGTCCGCTCTTTTGGGGCGGCAACGAGCAGTACTTC.

This clonotype was found many times. The V and J genes are TRBV11-2 and TRBJ2-5; D unclear. Trimming shortened V by 0 bases and J by 7 bases, and 3 bases separated the two germline ends. Germline V gives CDR1 SGHAT, CDR2 FQNNGV. This CDR3 region has 11 residues. CDR3 sequence: CASSLDRTQYF. For the CDR3, the DNA is TGTGCCAGCAGCTTAGATAGGACCCAGTACTTC.

This clonotype was seen many times. The genes are TRBV20-1 and TRBJ2-7; D call uncertain. CDR1 is DFQATT, CDR2 SNEGSKA, per germline (reference sequence). The CDR3 contains 13 residues. V was clipped by 0 bases and J by 2 bases, with 8 bases between them. CDR3 region: CSAREDPAYEQYF. In nucleotides, the CDR3 is TGCAGTGCTAGAGAGGATCCCGCCTACGAGCAGTACTTC.

At least ten counts were recorded for this clonotype. The junction does not match germline at one end; this may be a read error. V and J are TRBV20-1 and TRBJ1-1; D might be TRBD1 (6 bases). Per germline, CDR1 DFQATT and CDR2 SNEGSKA (reference sequence). The CDR3 totals 12 residues. The chain's CDR3 is CSAGDQGRVAFF. DNA for the CDR3: TGCAGTGCTGGAGATCAGGGGAGGGTAGCTTTCTTT.

The table lists this clonotype with a few counts. The chain joins TRBV4-1 to TRBJ1-1; TRBD1 is a possible D gene (6 bases). Germline values: CDR1 MGHRA, CDR2 YSYEKL. The CDR3 contains 14 residues. V was cut by 2 bases and J by 7 bases, with 14 bases left in between. CDR3 in DNA: TGCGCCAGCAGCCAACTCACAGGGTCGGGTGAAGCTTTCTTT. Its translation: CASSQLTGSGEAFF.

This clonotype turned up a few times. The V gene is TRBV7-2, the J gene TRBJ2-1; a possible D gene is TRBD2 (6 bases). V lost 3 bases and J 5 bases, leaving 14 bases between the germline ends. Germline V gene data show CDR1 as SGHTA and CDR2 as FQGNSA. This CDR3 has 15 amino acids. CDR3 sequence (DNA): TGTGCCAGCAGCTTTTATCGGGAGATCAACAATGAGCAGTTCTTC. It translates to CASSFYREINNEQFF. The complete variable domain, with remaining parts taken from reference TRBV7-2 and TRBJ2-1, reads GAGVSQSPSNKVTEKGKDVELRCDPISGHTALYWYRQSLGQGLEFLIYFQGNSAPDKSGLPSDRFSAERTGGSVSTLTIQRTQQEDSAVYLCASSFYREINNEQFFGPGTRLTVL.

This clonotype was counted a few times. This chain connects TRBV28 to TRBJ2-7; maybe TRBD1 (6 bases). Trimming cost V 4 bases and J 0 bases, with 13 bases left between them. CDR1 and CDR2 from the germline V gene are MDHEN and SYDVKM. This CDR3 region has 15 residues. The CDR3 DNA reads TGTGCCAGCAGTTCAGGACAGCCTTCCTCCTACGAGCAGTACTTC. Amino acid sequence: CASSSGQPSSYEQYF.

In this sample, this clonotype turned up many times. In nucleotides, the CDR3 is TGCAGTGCTCGGCTAGCGGGAGGGGGGTATGAGCAGTTCTTC. Amino acid sequence: CSARLAGGGYEQFF. The chain uses TRBV20-1 and TRBJ2-1; TRBD2 matches at 12 bases. V was pared by 5 bases and J by 8 bases, with 7 bases of the junction left unmatched. The CDR3 runs 14 residues. CDR1 and CDR2 from the germline V gene are DFQATT and SNEGSKA (reference sequence).

This clonotype was seen a handful of times. The chain links TRBV19 to TRBJ2-5, with D perhaps assigned TRBD1 or TRBD2 (5 bases each). CDR1 and CDR2 (germline): LNHDA, SQIVND (reference sequence). Trimming removed 10 bases at V and 4 bases at J, with 25 bases between. The CDR3 has 16 residues. This CDR3 reads CATSNPRDAIIETQYF. In DNA form, the CDR3 reads TGTGCCACTTCGAATCCCCGGGACGCCATCATAGAGACCCAGTACTTC.

The table lists this clonotype with many counts. The gene calls are TRBV15 and TRBJ2-3, with D possibly being TRBD1 (7 bases). The CDR3 runs to 16 residues. V was pared by 6 bases and J by 5 bases, with 21 bases between. The germline V gene encodes CDR1 LNHNV and CDR2 YYDKDF (reference sequence). This CDR3 reads CATSGSRTGLRDTQYF. The CDR3 DNA reads TGTGCCACCAGTGGGTCGAGGACAGGACTAAGAGATACGCAGTATTTT.

This clonotype was seen ten or more times. This CDR3 reads CASSEGAGGYNEQFF. CDR3 DNA sequence: TGTGCCAGCAGTGAAGGAGCGGGAGGGTACAATGAGCAGTTCTTC. The gene calls are TRBV2 and TRBJ2-1; 10 nucleotides align to TRBD2. With V trimmed by 1 base and J by 4 bases, 1 base remained unmatched. The CDR3 extends over 15 amino acids. Germline V CDR1 and CDR2: SNHLY, FYNNEI.